This passage covers 8 T cell receptor beta chains from one sample sequenced in a study of tissue T cells after allogeneic stem cell transplantation. The time point: mouse harvest day 14 after allogeneic transplant. Each mouse received 10^7 T-cell-depleted marrow cells plus 10^6 splenic CD5+ T cells by tail vein. Clones were sequenced by immunoSEQ multiplex PCR, and TCRdb holds only the in-frame ones, with some missing. The sample consists of some 1,300 clones, about 45% of them appearing once. The sequencing input was gut tissue. All receptors come from a female BALB/c mouse given C57BL/6 T cells with graft-versus-host disease after an allogeneic hematopoietic cell transplant.

This clone was counted between two and nine times. Gene names and germline match the mouse. The observed sequence ends 1 residue before the CDR3 terminus, with the missing tail filled in from the germline J gene. The rearrangement joins TRBV3 to TRBJ2-4; TRBD2 matches at 11 bases. The CDR3 contains 14 residues. CDR1 SNHLY and CDR2 FYNGKV come from the germline V gene (reference sequence). The ends lost 4 bases at V and 4 bases at J; junction bases unmatched: 1. This CDR3 is CASSSGLGENTLYF. The part of the CDR3 DNA that was read is TGTGCCAGCAGCTCGGGACTGGGGGAAAACACCTTGTAC.

Of note for this clone: Genes and germline come from the mouse. The read ends 1 residue before the CDR3 terminus; that terminus is restored from the germline J gene. The chain is built from TRBV3 and TRBJ1-1; TRBD1 matches at 10 bases. V lost 5 bases to trimming and J lost 0 bases; unmatched junction nucleotides: 3. Germline V gene lookup returns CDR1 SNHLY and CDR2 FYNGKV (reference sequence). The length of the CDR3 is 15 residues. The CDR3 DNA, read in part, is TGTGCCAGCAGCCCCGACAGGGGGCCAAACACAGAAGTCTTC. This codes for CASSPDRGPNTEVF. The CDR3 in its entirety is CASSPDRGPNTEVFF.

This clone showed up just a few times. These gene names are mouse names. With the read ending 1 residue before the CDR3 end, the germline J gene is used to fill in that end. The chain joins TRBV26 to TRBJ2-3; 14 bases agree with TRBD2. Germline CDR1 reads KGHPV; CDR2 reads FQNQEV (reference sequence). The ends lost 4 bases at V and 10 bases at J; junction bases unmatched: 4. CDR3 length: 14 amino acids. CDR3 DNA (partial): TGTGCCAGCAGTCCGGGACTGGGGGGGCGCCCGCTGTAT. Amino acid sequence: CASSPGLGGRPLY. The CDR3 as a whole reads CASSPGLGGRPLYF.

This clone was seen only a few times. Germline and genes: mouse. Read coverage stops 1 residue before the CDR3 terminus; the germline J gene supplies the remainder. The chain recombines TRBV23 with TRBJ2-4. The CDR3 runs 10 residues. CDR1 is KGHTA, CDR2 FQNQQP, per germline. CDR3 bases read: TGCTCCAGCAGTCAAAACACCTTGTAC. This sequence encodes CSSSQNTLY. The entire CDR3 reads CSSSQNTLYF. The full variable domain, its missing parts supplied by reference TRBV23 and TRBJ2-4, is DAAVTQKPRYLIKMKGQEAEMKCIPEKGHTAVFWYQQKQSKELKFLIYFQNQQPLDQIDMVKERFSAVCPSSSLCSLGIRTCEAEDSALYLCSSSQNTLYFGAGTRLSVL.

Of note for this clone: Each gene name is a mouse one. Read coverage stops 1 residue before the CDR3 terminus; the germline J gene supplies the remainder. V gene TRBV29 combines with J gene TRBJ1-1, with D possibly TRBD1 on 5 matching bases. The V end was cut by 6 bases, the J end by 7 bases, with 6 bases between. Per germline, CDR1 MSHET and CDR2 SYDVDS. The CDR3 contains 10 residues. The DNA read from the CDR3 is TGTGCTAGCAGAACAGGAGAAGTCTTC. Translated: CASRTGEVF. In full, the CDR3 is CASRTGEVFF.

By share, this clone counts as large (0.1 to 1%). Gene names denote mouse genes. The read stops 1 residue short of the end of the CDR3; the missing end is completed from the germline J gene. This chain uses TRBV26 with TRBJ2-7; 7 bases fit TRBD1. The CDR3 consists of 12 residues. CDR1 and CDR2 from the germline V gene are KGHPV and FQNQEV (reference sequence). The J segment lost 5 bases and the V segment lost 3 bases, leaving 1 base of the junction unmatched. CDR3 DNA (partial): TGTGCCAGCAGTCTCGACAGGGATGAACAGTAC. Amino acid sequence: CASSLDRDEQY. The CDR3 as a whole reads CASSLDRDEQYF. Full variable domain (outside the CDR3, taken from reference TRBV26 and TRBJ2-7): NSKVIQTPRYLVKGQGQKAKMRCIPEKGHPVVFWYQQNKNNEFKFLINFQNQEVLQQIDMTEKRFSAECPSNSPCSLEIQSSEAGDSALYLCASSLDRDEQYFGPGTRLTVL.

Turning to this clone: Gene and germline names: mouse. The read ends 1 residue shy of where the CDR3 ends; the end is completed using the germline J gene. This rearrangement joins TRBV26 to TRBJ2-1, with D tentatively TRBD2 (6 bases). V was trimmed by 3 bases and J by 0 bases, leaving 9 bases between them. Germline lookup yields CDR1 KGHPV and CDR2 FQNQEV (reference sequence). The CDR3 is made up of 15 amino acids. CDR3 residues: CASSLGTYNYAEQFF. The sequenced CDR3 bases are TGTGCCAGCAGTCTTGGGACTTATAACTATGCTGAGCAGTTC.

This clone is classed as large. Each gene name is a mouse one. The read halts 1 residue ahead of the CDR3 end, with the missing end drawn from the germline J gene. This chain links TRBV15 with TRBJ2-3; TRBD1 is a possible D gene (5 bases). The V and J ends lost 2 bases and 3 bases respectively, with 6 bases between them. Germline CDR1 and CDR2: SGHND and FRSKSL. This CDR3 comprises 13 residues. The DNA read from the CDR3 is TGTGCCAGCAGTTTACGGACAGCAGAAACGCTGTAT. It yields the protein CASSLRTAETLY. The full CDR3 is CASSLRTAETLYF.